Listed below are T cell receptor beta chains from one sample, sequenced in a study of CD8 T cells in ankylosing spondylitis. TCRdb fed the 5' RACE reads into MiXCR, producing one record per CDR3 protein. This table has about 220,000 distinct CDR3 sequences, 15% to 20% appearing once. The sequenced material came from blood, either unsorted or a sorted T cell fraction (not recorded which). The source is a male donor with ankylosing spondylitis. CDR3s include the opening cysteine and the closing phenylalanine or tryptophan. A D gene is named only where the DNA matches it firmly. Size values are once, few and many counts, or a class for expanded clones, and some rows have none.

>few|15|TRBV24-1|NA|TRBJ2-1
TGTGCCACCAGTGGCCGGGGGGCTCCCTACAATGAGCAGTTCTTC
CATSGRGAPYNEQFF
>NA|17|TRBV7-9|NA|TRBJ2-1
TGTGCCAGCAGCTTCTTAGCGGCTCCTAGCTCCTACAATGAGCAGTTCTTC
CASSFLAAPSSYNEQFF
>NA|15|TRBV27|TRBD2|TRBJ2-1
TGTGCCAGCAGTATGGGGACTAGCGGGAACAATGAGCAGTTCTTC
CASSMGTSGNNEQFF
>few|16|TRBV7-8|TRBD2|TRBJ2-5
TGTGCCAGCAGCTTAGCGCTAGGGACTATCCAAGAGACCCAGTACTTC
CASSLALGTIQETQYF
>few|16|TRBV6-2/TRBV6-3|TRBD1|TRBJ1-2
TGTGCCAGCAGTTACCTTCCAGGGGGTTATTTCTATGGCTACACCTTC
CASSYLPGGYFYGYTF
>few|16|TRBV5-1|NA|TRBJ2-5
TGCGCCAGCAGCTTATCCGGGACCGAGTACCAAGAGACCCAGTACTTC
CASSLSGTEYQETQYF
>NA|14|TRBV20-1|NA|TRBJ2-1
TGCAGTGCTAAACAGGGTTTCGGGGACAATGAGCAGTTCTTC
CSAKQGFGDNEQFF
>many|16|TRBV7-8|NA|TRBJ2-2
TGTGCCAGCAGCTTATGGGGGGAGCAGAACACCGGGGAGCTGTTTTTT
CASSLWGEQNTGELFF
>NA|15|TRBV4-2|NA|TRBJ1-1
TGTGCCAGCAGCCAAGATTGGGGAGGGGGCACTGAAGCTTTCTTT
CASSQDWGGGTEAFF
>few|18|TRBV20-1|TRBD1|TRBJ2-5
TGCAGTGCTAGGGAGTACGGGCAGGGGGCCGGAGTGGGAGAGACCCAGTACTTC
CSAREYGQGAGVGETQYF
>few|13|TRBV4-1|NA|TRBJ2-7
TGCGCCAGCAGCCAAGGGAGGGGGAGCGAGCAGTACTTC
CASSQGRGSEQYF
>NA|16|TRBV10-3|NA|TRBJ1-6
TGTGCCATCAGTGAGTCGGGGGAACAGTATAATTCACCCCTCCACTTT
CAISESGEQYNSPLHF
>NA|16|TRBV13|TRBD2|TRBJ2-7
TGTGCCAGCAGCCATGGCGGGAGCCCCCCATACTACGAGCAGTACTTC
CASSHGGSPPYYEQYF
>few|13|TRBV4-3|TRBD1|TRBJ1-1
TGCGCCAGCAGGCCTCGGACAGGGTTAGAAGCTTTCTTT
CASRPRTGLEAFF
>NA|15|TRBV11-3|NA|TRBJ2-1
TGTGCCAGCAGCCCCGGACCCCATCCTCTGGATGAGCAGTTCTTC
CASSPGPHPLDEQFF
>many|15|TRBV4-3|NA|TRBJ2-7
TGCGCCAGCAGCCAAGATCTTGACTCCTCCTACGAGCAGTACTTC
CASSQDLDSSYEQYF
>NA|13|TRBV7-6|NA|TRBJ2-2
TGTGCCAGCAGCTTAGCGCCATCCGGGGAGCTGTTTTTT
CASSLAPSGELFF
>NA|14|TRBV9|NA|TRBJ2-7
TGTGCCAGCAGCGTAGAGGCGGCCTCCTACGAGGAGTACTTC
CASSVEAASYEEYF
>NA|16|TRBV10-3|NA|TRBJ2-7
TGTGCCATCAGTGATCCCCCGGGGCAGACCTCCTACGAGCAGTACTTC
CAISDPPGQTSYEQYF
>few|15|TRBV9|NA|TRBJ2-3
TGTGCCAGCAGCCCAGGGGTCACCAGCACAGATACGCAGTATTTT
CASSPGVTSTDTQYF
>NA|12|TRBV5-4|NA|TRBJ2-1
TGTGCCAGCAGCGACTTAGCGGATGAGCAGTTCTTC
CASSDLADEQFF
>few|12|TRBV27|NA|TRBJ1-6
TGTGCCAGCAGTACACGCGGTTCACCCCTCCACTTT
CASSTRGSPLHF
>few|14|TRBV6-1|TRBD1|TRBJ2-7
TGTGCCAGCAGTGCGGACAGGGGCGGTTACGAGCAGTACTTC
CASSADRGGYEQYF
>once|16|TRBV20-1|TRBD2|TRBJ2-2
TGCAGTGCTTCACGACTAGCGGGAGGGAGGGACGGGGAGCTGTTTTTT
CSASRLAGGRDGELFF
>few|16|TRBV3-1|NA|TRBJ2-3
TGTGCCAGCAGCCACGTAAGTGGGGGAGGCACAGATACGCAGTATTTT
CASSHVSGGGTDTQYF
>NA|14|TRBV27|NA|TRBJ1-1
TGTGCCAGCAGTCCCACCGACAGGAACACTGAAGCTTTCTTT
CASSPTDRNTEAFF
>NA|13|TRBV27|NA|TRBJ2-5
TGTGCCAGCCGTTTTGCCTGGACGGAGACCCAGTACTTC
CASRFAWTETQYF
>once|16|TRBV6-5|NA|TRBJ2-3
TGTGCCAGCAGTTACGAGTGGACCCGGGGGACAAATACGCAGTATTTT
CASSYEWTRGTNTQYF
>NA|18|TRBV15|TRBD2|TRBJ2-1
TGTTCCACCAGCAGATCCCCCGGGGGGACGTTAACCATCAATGAGCAGTTCTTC
CSTSRSPGGTLTINEQFF
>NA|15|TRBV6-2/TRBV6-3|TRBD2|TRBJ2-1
TGTGCCAGCAGTAGGGGACTAGCGGGAGATCAAGAGCAGTTCTTC
CASSRGLAGDQEQFF
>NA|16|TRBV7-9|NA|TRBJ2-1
TGTGCCAGCAGCCCGCCTGGTGGCGGGACCTACAATGAGCAGTTCTTC
CASSPPGGGTYNEQFF
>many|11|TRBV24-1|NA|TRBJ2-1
TGTGCCACCAGTGATGGGAATGAGCAGTTCTTC
CATSDGNEQFF
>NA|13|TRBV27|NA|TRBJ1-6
TGTGCCAGCGGATGGACAGAGAATTCACCCCTCCACTTT
CASGWTENSPLHF
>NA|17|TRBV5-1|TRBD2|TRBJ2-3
TGCGCCAGCAGCTTGGCCGCACTAGCGGGACCCACAGATACGCAGTATTTT
CASSLAALAGPTDTQYF
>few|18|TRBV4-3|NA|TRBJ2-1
TGCGCCAGCAGCCAAGAAACAGGGCGAGCGAGCTCCTACAATGAGCAGTTCTTC
CASSQETGRASSYNEQFF
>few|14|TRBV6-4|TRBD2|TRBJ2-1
TGTGCCAGCAGTGCTAGCGGGGAGCACAATGAGCAGTTCTTC
CASSASGEHNEQFF
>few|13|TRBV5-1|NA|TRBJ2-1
TGCGCCAGCGGGGCGGCGCCCTACAATGAGCAGTTCTTC
CASGAAPYNEQFF
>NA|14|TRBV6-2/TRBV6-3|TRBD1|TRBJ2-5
TGTGCCAGCAGTCCCGGGACAGGAGACGAGACCCAGTACTTC
CASSPGTGDETQYF
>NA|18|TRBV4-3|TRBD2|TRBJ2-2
TGCGCCAGCAGCCAAGACTGGGTAGCGGGAGAGGCCACCGGGGAGCTGTTTTTT
CASSQDWVAGEATGELFF
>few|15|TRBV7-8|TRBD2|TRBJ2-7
TGTGCCAGCAGCGTAGCGGGAGAAGGCTCCTACGAGCAGTACTTC
CASSVAGEGSYEQYF
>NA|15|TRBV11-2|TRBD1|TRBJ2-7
TGTGCCAGCAGCTTAGCGGACAGGGATATGGACGAGCAGTACTTC
CASSLADRDMDEQYF
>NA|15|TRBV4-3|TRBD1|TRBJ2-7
TGCGCCAGCAGCCCTTACAGGGGTCGAATGCGATGGCAGTACTTC
CASSPYRGRMRWQYF
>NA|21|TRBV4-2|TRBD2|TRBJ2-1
TGTGCCAGCAGCCAGGCGGGAGGGGGGACCGCGTGGCGGGTGGGCTACAATGAGCAGTTCTTC
CASSQAGGGTAWRVGYNEQFF
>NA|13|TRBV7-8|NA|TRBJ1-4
TGTGCCAGCGGAAGCAGCTCTAATGAAAAACTGTTTTTT
CASGSSSNEKLFF
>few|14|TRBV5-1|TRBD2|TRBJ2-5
TGCGCCAGCGCGGGACTAGAGGTTCCGGAGACCCAGTACTTC
CASAGLEVPETQYF
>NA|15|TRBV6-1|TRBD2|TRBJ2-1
TGTGCCAGCAGTCCTACTAGCGGGGGTGGGAATGAGCAGTTCTTC
CASSPTSGGGNEQFF
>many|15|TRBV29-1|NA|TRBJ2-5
TGCAGCGTTGAATTGGCAGACTCGTACCAAGAGACCCAGTACTTC
CSVELADSYQETQYF
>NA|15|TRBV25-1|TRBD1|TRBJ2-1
TGTGCCAGCAGGGAGGGACAGGGCGGCTACAATGAGCAGTTCTTC
CASREGQGGYNEQFF
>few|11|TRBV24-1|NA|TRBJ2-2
TGTGCCACCTCTTCTACCGGGGAGCTGTTTTTT
CATSSTGELFF
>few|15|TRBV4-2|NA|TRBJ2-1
TGTGCCAGCAGCCAAGATTACGGGAGTGTAAATGAGCAGTTCTTC
CASSQDYGSVNEQFF
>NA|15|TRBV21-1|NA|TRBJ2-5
TGTGCCAGCAGCAAAGTTTGCGGGGGGGCAGAGACCCAGTACTTC
CASSKVCGGAETQYF
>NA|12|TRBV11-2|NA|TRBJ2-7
TGTGCCAGCAGCCCCCTACCGTACGAGCAGTACTTC
CASSPLPYEQYF
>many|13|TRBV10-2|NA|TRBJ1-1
TGCGCCAGCACTGTCGAGGCTTACACTGAAGCTTTCTTT
CASTVEAYTEAFF
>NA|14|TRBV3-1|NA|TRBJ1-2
TGTGCCAGCAGCCCTGTCCCGGACCTCGGGGGCTACACCTTC
CASSPVPDLGGYTF
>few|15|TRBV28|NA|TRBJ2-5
TGTGCCAGCAGTTTATCAGGGGTTGGGTTAGAGACCCAGTACTTC
CASSLSGVGLETQYF
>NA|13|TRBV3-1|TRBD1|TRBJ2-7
TGTGCCAGCAGCGACCCAGGGGGTAACGAGCAGTACTTC
CASSDPGGNEQYF
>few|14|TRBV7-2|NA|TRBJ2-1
TGTGCCAGCAGCCCAAACAGACCGAACTACGCCCAGTTCTTC
CASSPNRPNYAQFF
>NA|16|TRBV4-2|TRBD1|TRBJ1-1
TGTGCCAGCAGCTCGACAGGGTATGAGGCCGGCACTGAAGCTTTCTTT
CASSSTGYEAGTEAFF
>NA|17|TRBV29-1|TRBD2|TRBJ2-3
TGCAGCGTTGTACTAGCGGGGGCCCAAATGCTCACAGATACGCAGTATTTT
CSVVLAGAQMLTDTQYF
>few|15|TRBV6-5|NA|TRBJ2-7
TGTGCCAGCAGTTTTTCGGCGTTTCTTCGGGGGGAGCAGTACTTC
CASSFSAFLRGEQYF